Shown below are 20 T cell receptor beta chains from a single sample sequenced in a study of cytomegalovirus exposure and HLA in healthy donors. Using immunoSEQ multiplex PCR, the repertoire was profiled, and TCRdb retains in-frame clones only, with some absent. The sample consists of 100,000 to 150,000 clones, roughly 95% of them appearing once. Sequencing input: PBMCs. These TCRs come from a man younger than 30 in good health and CMV-seronegative.

The chain has TRBV5-6 and TRBJ2-7, with D maybe TRBD1 (6 bases). This CDR3 is built from 14 residues. Per the germline V gene, CDR1 is SGHDT and CDR2 is YYEEEE. Between the trimmed V and J ends, which lost 2 bases and 0 bases, there was a span of 9 bases. CDR3 in amino acids: CASSLRGTSYEQYF. The CDR3 bases are TGTGCCAGCAGCTTAAGGGGGACCTCCTACGAGCAGTACTTC.

V gene TRBV7-6 combines with J gene TRBJ2-7; 7 bases match TRBD2. The CDR3 consists of 16 residues. Trimming took 1 base from V and 3 from J; bases not matched to a gene: 9. The V gene's germline CDR1 is SGHVS and CDR2 FNYEAQ. CDR3: CASSLGGAGTLYEQYF. In DNA, the CDR3 is TGTGCCAGCAGCTTAGGAGGAGCGGGAACCCTCTACGAGCAGTACTTC.

The count of this clone is one. J is TRBJ2-5 and V is TRBV27; maybe TRBD1 (5 bases). The V gene lost 2 bases and the J gene lost 5 bases, with 12 bases spanning the gap. Germline-derived CDR1 and CDR2 are MNHEY and SMNVEV (reference sequence). The CDR3 is made up of 14 amino acids. For the CDR3, the DNA is TGTGCCAGCAGTTTAGAGTGGGGCCACGAGACCCAGTACTTC. This codes for CASSLEWGHETQYF.

This rearrangement joins TRBV9 to TRBJ2-7, with 11 bases identical to TRBD2. The CDR3 runs to 16 residues. V lost 0 bases to trimming and J lost 2 bases; unmatched junction nucleotides: 4. Germline V CDR1 and CDR2: SGDLS, YYNGEE. CDR3 loop: CASSVEGTSGTYEQYF. In DNA form, the CDR3 reads TGTGCCAGCAGCGTAGAAGGGACTAGCGGTACCTACGAGCAGTACTTC.

The rearrangement links TRBV9 to TRBJ2-1; 9 bases are shared with TRBD2. V dropped 0 bases and J dropped 8; count of bases not matched to a gene: 6. This CDR3 spans 15 amino acids. Looked up from germline, CDR1 is SGDLS and CDR2 is YYNGEE. The CDR3 spells CASSVEGSGRDEQFF. CDR3 DNA sequence: TGTGCCAGCAGCGTAGAGGGTAGCGGGAGAGATGAGCAGTTCTTC.

The CDR3 DNA reads as TGTGCCAGCAGCCGGACTAGAACTACAGATACGCAGTATTTT. Translating it yields CASSRTRTTDTQYF. This chain links TRBV27 with TRBJ2-3, with TRBD2 matching over 7 bases. CDR1 MNHEY and CDR2 SMNVEV come from the germline V gene (reference sequence). This CDR3 contains 14 residues. V lost 6 bases and J lost 3; bases outside the gene matches: 6.

The chain uses TRBV28 and TRBJ1-5, with 11 positions matching TRBD1. Germline assignment: CDR1 MDHEN and CDR2 SYDVKM. V shed 7 bases and J 6 bases; nucleotides not matched to a gene: 5. CDR3 size: 14 residues. The CDR3 DNA reads as TGTGCCAGCACCAGGACAGGGGGCGCTCAGCCCCAGCATTTT. This sequence encodes CASTRTGGAQPQHF.

The chain uses TRBV6-6 and TRBJ2-3; possibly TRBD2 for D (6 bases). Germline V gene data show CDR1 as MNHNY and CDR2 as SVGAGI (reference sequence). V was trimmed by 0 bases and J by 7 bases, leaving 17 bases between them. CDR3 size: 16 residues. The CDR3 region is CASSYSLSGPRHTQYF. CDR3 in DNA: TGTGCCAGCAGTTACTCGCTTAGCGGCCCGCGCCATACGCAGTATTTT.

The chain joins TRBV7-2 to TRBJ2-1, with D tentatively TRBD2 (6 bases). From germline, CDR1 is SGHTA and CDR2 FQGNSA. CDR3 length: 16 residues. Trimming left V 5 bases short and J 7 bases short, with 21 bases between. As DNA, the CDR3 is TGTGCCAGCAGCGGGGGTGAGGGACTTTGGAAAAATGAGCAGTTCTTC. It yields the protein CASSGGEGLWKNEQFF.

This chain connects TRBV28 to TRBJ2-7; a weak D match, TRBD2 (5 bases). The CDR3 extends over 13 amino acids. V dropped 3 bases and J dropped 0 bases, with 6 bases sitting between them. Germline V gene sequence: CDR1 MDHEN, CDR2 SYDVKM. CDR3 region: CASSLAGSYEQYF. The CDR3 nucleotides are TGTGCCAGCAGTTTGGCGGGCTCCTACGAGCAGTACTTC.

This rearrangement joins TRBV5-5 to TRBJ2-7, with D perhaps matching TRBD1 (7 bases). Per germline, CDR1 SGHKS and CDR2 YYEKEE (reference sequence). CDR3 length equals 15 residues. V was cut by 3 bases and J by 2 bases, with 15 bases left in between. CDR3 loop: CASSYPQGGTYEQYF. The CDR3 bases are TGTGCCAGCAGCTACCCCCAGGGGGGAACCTACGAGCAGTACTTC.

This clone was detected once. The chain uses TRBV9 and TRBJ2-1; maybe TRBD1 (6 bases). Germline V lookup: CDR1 SGDLS, CDR2 YYNGEE. The V gene lost 0 bases and the J gene lost 14 bases, with 15 bases spanning the gap. This CDR3 is built from 13 residues. The CDR3 sequence: CASSVDLDSIEFF. The CDR3 coding sequence is TGTGCCAGCAGCGTAGACCTGGACAGTATCGAGTTCTTC.

This clone was counted a single time. The chain is built from TRBV4-1 and TRBJ2-2, with a possible D match to TRBD2 (7 bases). V shed 3 bases and J shed 4 bases, with 15 bases lying between them. The CDR3 has 16 residues. Germline V gene sequence: CDR1 MGHRA, CDR2 YSYEKL. The CDR3 bases are TGCGCCAGCAGCCACCCCCTGGGGGGGGCCACCGGGGAGCTGTTTTTT. The encoded protein is CASSHPLGGATGELFF.

The V call is TRBV5-1, the J call TRBJ2-1; a weak D match, TRBD1 (6 bases). V was cut by 4 bases and J by 4 bases, with 18 bases left in between. The CDR3 is 16 residues long. The germline V gene encodes CDR1 SGHRS and CDR2 YFSETQ. The CDR3 is CASSLNEGQRYNEQFF. The CDR3 nucleotides are TGCGCCAGCAGCCTAAATGAGGGACAAAGATACAATGAGCAGTTCTTC.

The chain carries TRBV5-6 and TRBJ2-7; 9 nucleotides agree with TRBD1. V lost 3 bases to trimming and J lost 5 bases; unmatched junction nucleotides: 12. The V gene's germline CDR1 is SGHDT and CDR2 YYEEEE. This CDR3 has 16 amino acids. The CDR3 nucleotides are TGTGCCAGCAGCTCAATATCGGGACAGGGCTTCCACGAGCAGTACTTC. Protein sequence: CASSSISGQGFHEQYF.

The chain has TRBV11-2 and TRBJ1-5; the D is unclear. The germline V gene encodes CDR1 SGHAT and CDR2 FQNNGV. With 4 bases removed from V and 2 bases from J, the gap between germline ends came to 9 bases. This CDR3 has 14 residues. For the CDR3, the DNA is TGTGCCAGCAGCTCCCACAAAGGCAATCAGCCCCAGCATTTT. It yields the protein CASSSHKGNQPQHF.

This clone was counted a single time. This chain links TRBV7-8 with TRBJ2-2, with unresolved D. Trimming stripped 3 bases from V and 1 base from J, with 6 bases between. CDR1 and CDR2 (germline): SGHVS, FQNEAQ. The CDR3 is 14 residues long. CDR3 DNA sequence: TGTGCCAGCAGCTTTGCGGAGAACACCGGGGAGCTGTTTTTT. It codes for CASSFAENTGELFF.

J is TRBJ1-2 and V is TRBV5-1; D possibly corresponds to TRBD1 (5 bases). The V gene lost 3 bases and the J gene lost 8 bases, with 20 bases spanning the gap. Germline V gives CDR1 SGHRS, CDR2 YFSETQ. The CDR3 loop spans 15 amino acids. CDR3 DNA: TGCGCCAGCAGCTCAGCCGGGACTCACCGTGAGGGCTACACCTTC. Amino acids: CASSSAGTHREGYTF.

The J gene is TRBJ1-1, the V gene TRBV5-6, with D perhaps TRBD1 (6 bases). CDR1 and CDR2 from the germline V gene are SGHDT and YYEEEE. Trimming removed 2 bases at V and 2 bases at J, with 7 bases between. The CDR3 is made up of 13 amino acids. The CDR3 sequence: CASSFRGNTEAFF. The CDR3 region has the DNA TGTGCCAGCAGCTTCAGGGGTAACACTGAAGCTTTCTTT.

The chain is built from TRBV11-3 and TRBJ2-1; D is ambiguous. CDR3 size: 16 residues. V lost 3 bases to trimming and J lost 0 bases, with 12 bases between them. Germline-derived CDR1 and CDR2 are SGHNT and YENEEA. As DNA, the CDR3 is TGTGCCAGCAGCTTGTTCGGGTCGAGCTCCTACAATGAGCAGTTCTTC. This encodes CASSLFGSSSYNEQFF. The full variable domain, in which reference TRBV11-3 and TRBJ2-1 provide the parts outside the CDR3, is EAGVVQSPRYKIIEKKQPVAFWCNPISGHNTLYWYLQNLGQGPELLIRYENEEAVDDSQLPKDRFSAERLKGVDSTLKIQPAELGDSAVYLCASSLFGSSSYNEQFFGPGTRLTVL.